The 24 T cell receptor beta chains reported below all come from one sample, sequenced in a study of blood T cell repertoires in COVID-19. Assay: immunoSEQ multiplex PCR; the TCRdb copy retains only in-frame clones and omits some. Altogether under 75,000 clones are present, around 90% being singletons, with the ten largest covering roughly 3.5%. The sequencing sample was made of peripheral blood. The receptors shown here come from a man between 45 and 60 years old with active COVID-19.

V and J are TRBV25-1 and TRBJ2-2; TRBD1 matches 11 bases. Germline-derived CDR1 and CDR2 are MGHDK and SYGVNS. The trim removed 5 bases at V and 8 bases at J, leaving 10 bases unmatched. CDR3 length: 16 residues. Here the CDR3 DNA reads TGTGCCAGCAGTCCCCGGGACAGGGGGTTGGAAGGGGAGCTGTTTTTT. This codes for CASSPRDRGLEGELFF.

The chain has TRBV9 and TRBJ1-2; TRBD1 matches 8 bases. CDR1 is SGDLS, CDR2 YYNGEE, per germline. The CDR3 extends over 13 amino acids. V shed 4 bases and J 5 bases; nucleotides not matched to a gene: 4. The CDR3 reads CASSPDREYGYTF. DNA for the CDR3: TGTGCCAGCAGCCCGGACAGGGAGTATGGCTACACCTTC.

This clone appeared a single time. Here the CDR3 DNA reads TGTGCCAGCAATCCGGGTCTTTACAATGAGCAGTTCTTC. Residues: CASNPGLYNEQFF. This sequence joins TRBV6-6 and TRBJ2-1; D gene unclear. Trimming cost V 7 bases and J 4 bases, with 11 bases left between them. The germline CDR1 and CDR2 sequences are MNHNY and SVGAGI (reference sequence). This CDR3 is built from 13 residues.

This rearrangement joins TRBV2 to TRBJ1-5, with unresolved D. The length of the CDR3 is 16 residues. CDR1 SNHLY and CDR2 FYNNEI come from the germline V gene. Trimming stripped 8 bases from V and 6 bases from J, with 23 bases between. In nucleotides, the CDR3 is TGTGCCAGCGCAGGAGGGCGGAGCGCTATCTTTCAGCCCCAGCATTTT. It encodes CASAGGRSAIFQPQHF.

This clone was picked up a small number of times. The chain carries TRBV5-4 and TRBJ2-7, with 9 bases aligning to TRBD2. The J segment lost 5 bases and the V segment lost 4 bases, leaving 10 bases of the junction unmatched. The CDR3 is 15 residues long. The V gene's germline CDR1 is SGHNT and CDR2 YYREEE (reference sequence). CDR3 in DNA: TGTGCCAGCAGCCCGGGGGGGACTAGCTTCCACGAGCAGTACTTC. Protein: CASSPGGTSFHEQYF.

This clone was seen a few times. V is TRBV7-2 and J is TRBJ1-1; a possible D gene is TRBD1 (6 bases). Germline CDR1 SGHTA, CDR2 FQGNSA. CDR3 length: 14 residues. Trimming removed 3 bases from V and 5 bases from J, with 13 bases in between. The CDR3 nucleotides are TGTGCCAGCAGCTTCCAAACAGGGACGACTGAAGCTTTCTTT. It specifies CASSFQTGTTEAFF.

The chain's CDR3 is CASRSKPGGKDTQYF. The CDR3 coding sequence is TGTGCCAGCAGAAGCAAACCAGGGGGGAAAGATACGCAGTATTTT. The chain is built from TRBV2 and TRBJ2-3; D perhaps matches TRBD1 (7 bases). The V and J ends lost 6 bases and 5 bases respectively, with 18 bases between them. The CDR3 is made up of 15 amino acids. Germline CDR1 SNHLY, CDR2 FYNNEI.

The chain carries TRBV6-5 and TRBJ1-5; D perhaps matches TRBD1 (5 bases). The CDR3 extends over 14 amino acids. The V gene's germline CDR1 is MNHEY and CDR2 SVGAGI. V lost 6 bases, J lost 4 bases, and 13 bases lay in between. The CDR3 protein is CASRLPGGNQPQHF. DNA of the CDR3: TGTGCCAGCAGGCTTCCTGGGGGGAATCAGCCCCAGCATTTT.

The chain couples TRBV6-5 to TRBJ2-2; D remains ambiguous. CDR3 size: 12 residues. V was pared by 7 bases and J by 5 bases, with 8 bases between. Germline loops: CDR1 MNHEY, CDR2 SVGAGI. The CDR3 DNA sequence: TGTGCCAGCATTCTTTCTACCGGGGAGCTGTTTTTT. Protein sequence: CASILSTGELFF.

The chain combines TRBV6-2 or TRBV6-3 with TRBJ1-6; 10 nucleotides match TRBD1. CDR1 and CDR2 (germline): MNHEY, SVGEGT. V shed 5 bases and J 9 bases; nucleotides not matched to a gene: 7. The CDR3 has 15 amino acids. The CDR3: CASSPLTGGSSPLHF. As DNA, the CDR3 is TGTGCCAGCAGTCCCCTGACAGGGGGCTCTTCACCCCTCCACTTT.

The rearrangement joins TRBV16 to TRBJ1-1; TRBD1 aligns across 9 bases. The CDR3 loop spans 15 amino acids. Germline V gene sequence: CDR1 KGHSY, CDR2 FQNENV. Unmatched junction bases numbered 6, after V lost 6 bases and J lost 1 base. CDR3 coding DNA: TGTGCCAGCAGACAGGGGGCGGCTAAGAACACTGAAGCTTTCTTT. It encodes CASRQGAAKNTEAFF.

The rearrangement links TRBV4-2 to TRBJ2-2; TRBD2 aligns across 10 bases. J lost 6 bases, V lost 4 bases, and 17 bases had no gene match. CDR1 LGHNA and CDR2 YNFKEQ come from the germline V gene. The CDR3 sequence is 19 residues long. The DNA of the CDR3 is TGTGCCAGCAGCCCACACTTTCTTTCCGGGACTAGCGAAGCCGGGGAGCTGTTTTTT. Its protein product is CASSPHFLSGTSEAGELFF.

The chain has TRBV20-1 and TRBJ2-1; 9 nucleotides agree with TRBD2. CDR1 is DFQATT, CDR2 SNEGSKA, per germline (reference sequence). Trimming took 3 bases from V and 1 from J; bases not matched to a gene: 7. The CDR3 is 16 residues long. The CDR3 here is CSASIRGGGSYNEQFF. The CDR3 region has the DNA TGCAGTGCTAGTATTCGCGGGGGGGGATCCTACAATGAGCAGTTCTTC.

The J gene is TRBJ2-6, the V gene TRBV5-1; D is undetermined. This CDR3 has 15 amino acids. Germline V CDR1 and CDR2: SGHRS, YFSETQ. V gave up 5 bases and J gave up 0 bases, with 9 bases separating them. CDR3 DNA sequence: TGCGCCAGCAGGTTAACAGACTCTGGGGCCAACGTCCTGACTTTC. This translates into CASRLTDSGANVLTF.

The chain carries TRBV11-2 and TRBJ1-2; a possible D gene is TRBD1 (6 bases). The CDR3 contains 13 residues. Germline-derived CDR1 and CDR2 are SGHAT and FQNNGV. With 4 bases removed from V and 8 bases from J, the gap between germline ends came to 14 bases. Here the CDR3 reads CASSSRTVGGYTF. In nucleotides, the CDR3 is TGTGCCAGCAGCTCCCGGACAGTGGGGGGCTACACCTTC.

A single count supports this clone. The chain recombines TRBV4-2 with TRBJ2-1; TRBD2 matches at 8 bases. Germline V gene data show CDR1 as LGHNA and CDR2 as YNFKEQ. Trimming took 6 bases from V and 9 from J; bases not matched to a gene: 10. This CDR3 comprises 14 residues. CDR3 in DNA: TGTGCCAGCAGGGGTGGCGGGGGGTCAATTGAGCAGTTCTTC. It encodes CASRGGGGSIEQFF.

The chain combines TRBV28 with TRBJ2-5, with 9 bases aligning to TRBD1. V lost 6 bases to trimming and J lost 2 bases; unmatched junction nucleotides: 13. In germline, CDR1 is MDHEN, CDR2 SYDVKM. This CDR3 has 17 residues. The CDR3 spells CASRRRGTGRFQETQYF. In DNA form, the CDR3 reads TGTGCCAGCAGGCGAAGGGGGACAGGGAGGTTTCAAGAGACCCAGTACTTC.

The chain employs TRBV19 and TRBJ2-7; tentatively, D is TRBD2 (6 bases). V gave up 1 base and J gave up 6 bases, with 10 bases separating them. This CDR3 has 13 amino acids. Germline V gives CDR1 LNHDA, CDR2 SQIVND (reference sequence). The CDR3 loop is CASSIGEASEQYF. The CDR3 DNA is TGTGCCAGTAGTATAGGGGAGGCAAGCGAGCAGTACTTC.

This chain uses TRBV13 with TRBJ2-5; D not resolved. The V end was cut by 0 bases, the J end by 1 base, with 6 bases between. Germline CDR1 reads PRHDT; CDR2 reads FYEKMQ (reference sequence). This CDR3 has 14 amino acids. The CDR3 spells CASSLGYSQETQYF. CDR3 DNA: TGTGCCAGCAGCTTAGGATACAGCCAAGAGACCCAGTACTTC. Full variable domain (outside the CDR3, taken from reference TRBV13 and TRBJ2-5): AAGVIQSPRHLIKEKRETATLKCYPIPRHDTVYWYQQGPGQDPQFLISFYEKMQSDKGSIPDRFSAQQFSDYHSELNMSSLELGDSALYFCASSLGYSQETQYFGPGTRLLVL.

The chain is built from TRBV30 and TRBJ1-1; 8 bases map to TRBD1. This CDR3 has 14 residues. Trimming cost V 2 bases and J 6 bases; bases outside gene matches: 8. Germline assignment: CDR1 GTSNPN and CDR2 SVGIG (reference sequence). CDR3: CAWSKTTGAAEAFF. The CDR3 DNA sequence: TGTGCCTGGAGTAAAACGACAGGGGCGGCTGAAGCTTTCTTT.

J is TRBJ2-1 and V is TRBV7-2; D possibly corresponds to TRBD2 (5 bases). V was shortened by 5 bases and J by 12 bases, with 17 bases between the two germline ends. The CDR3 sequence is 13 residues long. CDR1 and CDR2 (germline): SGHTA, FQGNSA. The CDR3, as DNA: TGTGCCAGCAGCCGTTACATCGGGGAAGGGCAGTTCTTC. Its protein product is CASSRYIGEGQFF.

V usage is TRBV6-1 and J usage is TRBJ2-5; D unclear. Germline CDR1 MNHNS, CDR2 SASEGT. Trimming took 0 bases from V and 4 from J, leaving 9 bases between them. The CDR3 is 14 amino acids. DNA for the CDR3: TGTGCCAGCAGTGAAGCTGGCGGCCGAGAGACCCAGTACTTC. This sequence encodes CASSEAGGRETQYF.

The chain carries TRBV5-1 and TRBJ2-4; 10 bases align to TRBD2. The CDR3 totals 15 residues. Per germline, CDR1 SGHRS and CDR2 YFSETQ. V was pared by 0 bases and J by 7 bases, with 4 bases of the junction left unmatched. The CDR3 protein is CASSLEAGGPNIQYF. The CDR3 coding sequence is TGCGCCAGCAGCTTGGAAGCGGGGGGGCCCAACATTCAGTACTTC.

This chain uses TRBV20-1 with TRBJ2-2; D remains ambiguous. The germline V gene has CDR1 DFQATT and CDR2 SNEGSKA (reference sequence). The V end lost 3 bases, the J end lost 4 bases, and 6 bases lay between the germline ends. CDR3 size: 12 residues. CDR3: CSASRFTGELFF. CDR3 coding DNA: TGCAGTGCTAGTCGTTTCACCGGGGAGCTGTTTTTT.